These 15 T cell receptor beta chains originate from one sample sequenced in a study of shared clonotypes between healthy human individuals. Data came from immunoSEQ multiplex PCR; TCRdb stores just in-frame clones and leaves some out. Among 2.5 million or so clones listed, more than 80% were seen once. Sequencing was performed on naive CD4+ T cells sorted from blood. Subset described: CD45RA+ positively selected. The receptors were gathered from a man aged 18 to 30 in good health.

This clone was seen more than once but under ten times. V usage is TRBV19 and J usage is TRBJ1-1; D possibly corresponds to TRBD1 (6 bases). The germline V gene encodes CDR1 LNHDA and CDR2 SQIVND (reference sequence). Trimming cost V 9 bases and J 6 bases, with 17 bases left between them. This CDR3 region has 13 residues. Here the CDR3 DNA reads TGTGCCAGCTCGGGGGGGCTTCTTCCTGAAGCTTTCTTT. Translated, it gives CASSGGLLPEAFF.

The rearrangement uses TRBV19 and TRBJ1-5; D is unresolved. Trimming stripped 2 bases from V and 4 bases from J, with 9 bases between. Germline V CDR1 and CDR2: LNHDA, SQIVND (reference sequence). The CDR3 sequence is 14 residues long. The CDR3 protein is CASSIRSGNQPQHF. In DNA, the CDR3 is TGTGCCAGTAGTATAAGGTCAGGAAATCAGCCCCAGCATTTT.

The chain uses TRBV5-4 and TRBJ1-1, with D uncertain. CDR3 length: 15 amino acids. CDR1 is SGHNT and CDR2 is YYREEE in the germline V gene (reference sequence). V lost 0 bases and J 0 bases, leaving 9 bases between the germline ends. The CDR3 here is CASSLGGYVNTEAFF. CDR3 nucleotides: TGTGCCAGCAGCTTGGGGGGTTATGTGAACACTGAAGCTTTCTTT.

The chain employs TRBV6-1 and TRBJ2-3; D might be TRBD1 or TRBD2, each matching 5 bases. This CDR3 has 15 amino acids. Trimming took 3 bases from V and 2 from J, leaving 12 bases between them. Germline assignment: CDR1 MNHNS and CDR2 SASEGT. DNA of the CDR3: TGTGCCAGCAGTGATGGGGGACGGTTCACAGATACGCAGTATTTT. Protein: CASSDGGRFTDTQYF.

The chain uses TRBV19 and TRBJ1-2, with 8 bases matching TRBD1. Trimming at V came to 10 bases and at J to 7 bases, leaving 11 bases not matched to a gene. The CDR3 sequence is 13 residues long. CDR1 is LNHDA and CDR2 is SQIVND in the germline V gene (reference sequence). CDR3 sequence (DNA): TGTGCCACCAATTACGGGGACAGGAGTGGCTACACCTTC. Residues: CATNYGDRSGYTF. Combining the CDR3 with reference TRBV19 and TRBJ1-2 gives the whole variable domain DGGITQSPKYLFRKEGQNVTLSCEQNLNHDAMYWYRQDPGQGLRLIYYSQIVNDFQKGDIAEGYSVSREKKESFPLTVTSAQKNPTAFYLCATNYGDRSGYTFGSGTRLTVV.

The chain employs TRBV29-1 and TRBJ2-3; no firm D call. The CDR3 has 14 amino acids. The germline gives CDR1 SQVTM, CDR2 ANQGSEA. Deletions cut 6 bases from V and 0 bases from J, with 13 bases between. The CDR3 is CSVLSPSSTDTQYF. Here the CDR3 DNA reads TGCAGCGTGCTTAGCCCCTCTAGCACAGATACGCAGTATTTT.

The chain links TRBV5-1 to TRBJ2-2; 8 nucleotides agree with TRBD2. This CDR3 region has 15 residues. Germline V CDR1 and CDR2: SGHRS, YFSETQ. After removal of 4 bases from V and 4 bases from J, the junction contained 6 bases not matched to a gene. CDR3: CASSTGGPATGELFF. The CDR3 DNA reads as TGCGCCAGCAGCACGGGGGGGCCGGCCACCGGGGAGCTGTTTTTT.

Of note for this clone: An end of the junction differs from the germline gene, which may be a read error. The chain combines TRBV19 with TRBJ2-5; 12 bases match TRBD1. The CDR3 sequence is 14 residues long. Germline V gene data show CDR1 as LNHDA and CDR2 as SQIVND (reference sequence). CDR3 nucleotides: TGTGCCAGCCGGGACAGGGGGCTCCAAGGGACCCAGTACTTC. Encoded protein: CASRDRGLQGTQYF.

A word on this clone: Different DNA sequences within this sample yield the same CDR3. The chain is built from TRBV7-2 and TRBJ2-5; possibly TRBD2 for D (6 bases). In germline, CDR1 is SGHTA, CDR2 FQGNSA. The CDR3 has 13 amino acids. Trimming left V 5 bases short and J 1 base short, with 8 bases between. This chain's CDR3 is CASSGGTQETQYF. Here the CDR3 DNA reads TGTGCCAGCAGCGGCGGGACCCAAGAGACCCAGTACTTC.

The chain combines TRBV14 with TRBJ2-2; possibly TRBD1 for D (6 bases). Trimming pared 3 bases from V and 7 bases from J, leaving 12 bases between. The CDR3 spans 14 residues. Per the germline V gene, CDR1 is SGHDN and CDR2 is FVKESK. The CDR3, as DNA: TGTGCCAGCAGCCATGGGACATTCAGCGGGGAGCTGTTTTTT. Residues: CASSHGTFSGELFF.

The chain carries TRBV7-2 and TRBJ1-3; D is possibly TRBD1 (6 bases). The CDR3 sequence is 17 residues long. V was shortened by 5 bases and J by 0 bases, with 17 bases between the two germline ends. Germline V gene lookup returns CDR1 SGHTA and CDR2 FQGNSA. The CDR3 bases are TGTGCCAGCAGCCCATTAGGGACATTAAGCTCTGGAAACACCATATATTTT. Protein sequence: CASSPLGTLSSGNTIYF. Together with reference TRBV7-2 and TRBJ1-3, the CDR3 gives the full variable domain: GAGVSQSPSNKVTEKGKDVELRCDPISGHTALYWYRQSLGQGLEFLIYFQGNSAPDKSGLPSDRFSAERTGGSVSTLTIQRTQQEDSAVYLCASSPLGTLSSGNTIYFGEGSWLTVV.

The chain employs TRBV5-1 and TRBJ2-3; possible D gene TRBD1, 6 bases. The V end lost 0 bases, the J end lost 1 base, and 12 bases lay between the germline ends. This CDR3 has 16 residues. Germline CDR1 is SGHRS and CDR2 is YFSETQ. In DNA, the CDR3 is TGCGCCAGCAGCTTGGGCCCCCGGACAGGCACAGATACGCAGTATTTT. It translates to CASSLGPRTGTDTQYF.

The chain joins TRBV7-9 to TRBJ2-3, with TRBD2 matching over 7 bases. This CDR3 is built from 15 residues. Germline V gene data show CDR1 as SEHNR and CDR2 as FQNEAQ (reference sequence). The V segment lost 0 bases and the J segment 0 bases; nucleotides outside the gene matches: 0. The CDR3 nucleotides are TGTGCCAGCAGCTTAGCTAGCGGGAGCACAGATACGCAGTATTTT. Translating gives CASSLASGSTDTQYF. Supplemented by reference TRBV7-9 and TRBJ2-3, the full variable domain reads DTGVSQNPRHKITKRGQNVTFRCDPISEHNRLYWYRQTLGQGPEFLTYFQNEAQLEKSRLLSDRFSAERPKGSFSTLEIQRTEQGDSAMYLCASSLASGSTDTQYFGPGTRLTVL.

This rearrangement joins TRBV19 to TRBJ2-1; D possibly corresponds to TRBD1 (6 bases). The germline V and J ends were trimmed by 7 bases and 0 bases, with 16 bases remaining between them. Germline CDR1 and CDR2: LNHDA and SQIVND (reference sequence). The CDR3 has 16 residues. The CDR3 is CASKSQGPSSYNEQFF. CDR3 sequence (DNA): TGTGCCAGTAAGTCCCAGGGGCCCAGCTCCTACAATGAGCAGTTCTTC.

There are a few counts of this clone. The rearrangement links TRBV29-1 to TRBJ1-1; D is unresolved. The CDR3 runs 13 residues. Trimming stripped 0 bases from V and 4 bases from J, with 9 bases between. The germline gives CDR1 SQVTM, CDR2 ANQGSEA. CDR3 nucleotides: TGCAGCGTTGAAGAATCCGGAACCACTGAAGCTTTCTTT. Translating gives CSVEESGTTEAFF. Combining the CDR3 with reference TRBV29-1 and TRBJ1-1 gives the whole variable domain SAVISQKPSRDICQRGTSLTIQCQVDSQVTMMFWYRQQPGQSLTLIATANQGSEATYESGFVIDKFPISRPNLTFSTLTVSNMSPEDSSIYLCSVEESGTTEAFFGQGTRLTVV.